Following are 29 T cell receptor beta chains from one sample sequenced in a study of PD-1 blockade in classical Hodgkin lymphoma. Repertoires were generated with immunoSEQ multiplex PCR, while TCRdb's copy carries only in-frame clones and drops some. The repertoire holds approximately 41,000 clones, with 70% to 90% as singletons. No patient escaped relapse after autologous stem cell transplantation, and brentuximab vedotin exposure varied. Sequences were derived from peripheral blood mononuclear cells (PBMCs), sampled before the second cycle of nivolumab. The receptor source for this set is a human donor with classical Hodgkin lymphoma.

The chain has TRBV7-6 and TRBJ2-3; D gene ambiguous. Germline V gene lookup returns CDR1 SGHVS and CDR2 FNYEAQ. This CDR3 is built from 13 residues. V was pared by 5 bases and J by 5 bases, with 11 bases between. Here the CDR3 reads CASSGDMEDTQYF. CDR3 nucleotides: TGTGCCAGCAGCGGGGATATGGAAGATACGCAGTATTTT.

The rearrangement links TRBV28 to TRBJ2-7; D might be TRBD2 (6 bases). The length of the CDR3 is 19 residues. V lost 0 bases and J 3 bases, leaving 24 bases between the germline ends. Germline V gene sequence: CDR1 MDHEN, CDR2 SYDVKM. The CDR3 loop reads CASSLCFRGGKAGYYEQYF. CDR3 nucleotide sequence: TGTGCCAGCAGTTTATGCTTTCGGGGAGGTAAGGCGGGATACTACGAGCAGTACTTC.

V usage is TRBV28 and J usage is TRBJ2-1; perhaps TRBD1 as D (5 bases). The germline V and J ends were trimmed by 2 bases and 8 bases, with 19 bases remaining between them. Germline CDR1 and CDR2: MDHEN and SYDVKM. The CDR3 loop spans 16 amino acids. Written as DNA, the CDR3 is TGTGCCAGCAGTTTAATCGGCTCCTCAGGGAAGGATGAGCAGTTCTTC. This gives the protein CASSLIGSSGKDEQFF.

This chain links TRBV21-1 with TRBJ1-5; no check of the table's D call, TRBD1, against the DNA was made. TRBV21-1 is flagged as a pseudogene. CDR3 length equals 19 residues. The CDR3 loop is CASSKERETGRVHNQPQHF. The CDR3 coding sequence is TGTGCCAGCAGCAAAGAGAGGGAGACAGGCCGCGTACACAATCAGCCCCAGCATTTT.

This clone has only one observation. The chain links TRBV27 to TRBJ2-2; D remains ambiguous. The CDR3 totals 16 residues. Looked up from germline, CDR1 is MNHEY and CDR2 is SMNVEV (reference sequence). The V and J ends lost 2 bases and 2 bases respectively, with 12 bases between them. The CDR3 loop reads CASSLTSLKNTGELFF. In nucleotides, the CDR3 is TGTGCCAGCAGTTTAACGAGTCTTAAAAACACCGGGGAGCTGTTTTTT.

The chain recombines TRBV7-2 with TRBJ1-3, with 11 bases identical to TRBD1. The length of the CDR3 is 15 residues. CDR1 is SGHTA and CDR2 is FQGNSA in the germline V gene. Trimming cost V 4 bases and J 3 bases; bases outside gene matches: 2. CDR3: CASSSGTGGGNTIYF. The CDR3 DNA reads as TGTGCCAGCAGCTCCGGGACAGGGGGTGGAAACACCATATATTTT.

This clone has more than one count but fewer than ten. This specimen includes other DNA sequences encoding the same CDR3. The rearrangement joins TRBV6-1 to TRBJ2-7; D call uncertain. The germline CDR1 and CDR2 sequences are MNHNS and SASEGT. CDR3 size: 12 residues. Trimming cost V 2 bases and J 1 base, with 3 bases left between them. The CDR3 bases are TGTGCCAGCAGTGAATCGTCCTACGAGCAGTACTTC. Translating gives CASSESSYEQYF.

This chain connects TRBV21-1 to TRBJ2-5; the table calls TRBD1, which could not be checked here. TRBV21-1 is tagged as a pseudogene. This CDR3 contains 15 residues. The CDR3 DNA follows: TGTGCCAGCAGCATCTGGGACAGTTCCCAAGAGACCCAGTACTTC. As protein: CASSIWDSSQETQYF.

This chain connects TRBV21-1 to TRBJ2-2; the DNA was not compared with TRBD2, the D call given in the table. TRBV21-1 is assigned pseudogene status. The CDR3 runs to 19 residues. In nucleotides, the CDR3 is TGTGCCAGCAGCAAAGAAGAGACTAGCGGGAGGGCGAACACCGGGGAGCTGTTTTTT. This gives the protein CASSKEETSGRANTGELFF.

The genes are TRBV15 and TRBJ2-5, with D unresolved. This CDR3 has 13 residues. Germline CDR1 is LNHNV and CDR2 is YYDKDF (reference sequence). Trimming removed 1 base at V and 6 bases at J, with 9 bases between. CDR3 nucleotides: TGTGCCACCAGCAGAGGACGGACGCAGACCCAGTACTTC. Amino acid sequence: CATSRGRTQTQYF.

V usage is TRBV6-1 and J usage is TRBJ2-7, with D possibly matching TRBD1 (6 bases). Per germline, CDR1 MNHNS and CDR2 SASEGT. The V gene lost 4 bases and the J gene lost 4 bases, with 14 bases spanning the gap. CDR3 size: 14 residues. CDR3: CASSGRQDPYEQYF. The CDR3 DNA follows: TGTGCCAGCAGTGGAAGACAGGATCCATACGAGCAGTACTTC.

The chain links TRBV10-3 to TRBJ2-2; 10 bases line up with TRBD2. CDR3 length: 18 residues. Germline V gene sequence: CDR1 ENHRY, CDR2 SYGVKD. V dropped 2 bases and J dropped 2; count of bases not matched to a gene: 8. The CDR3 sequence: CAISERASGGPNTGELFF. In nucleotides, the CDR3 is TGTGCCATCAGTGAGAGGGCTAGCGGGGGCCCTAACACCGGGGAGCTGTTTTTT.

This clone has just one count. One junction end disagrees with the germline gene, perhaps due to a read error. The chain recombines TRBV2 with TRBJ2-5; unclear D gene. CDR3 length equals 10 residues. Germline assignment: CDR1 SNHLY and CDR2 FYNNEI. Here the CDR3 reads CASREETQYF. As DNA, the CDR3 is TGTGCCAGCAGGGAAGAGACCCAGTACTTC. Full variable domain (remainder filled in from reference TRBV2 and TRBJ2-5): EPEVTQTPSHQVTQMGQEVILRCVPISNHLYFYWYRQILGQKVEFLVSFYNNEISEKSEIFDDQFSVERPDGSNFTLKIRSTKLEDSAMYFCASREETQYFGPGTRLLVL.

This clone was observed once. The V gene is TRBV6-6, the J gene TRBJ2-7, with D unclear. The CDR3 totals 13 residues. Germline assignment: CDR1 MNHNY and CDR2 SVGAGI (reference sequence). Trimming removed 8 bases at V and 2 bases at J, with 13 bases between. The CDR3 DNA is TGTGCCAGCCGTTCCCCGGCTACCTACGAGCAGTACTTC. Its translation is CASRSPATYEQYF.

This clone was observed a few times. The chain is built from TRBV11-2 and TRBJ1-2, with D uncertain. Trimming pared 5 bases from V and 8 bases from J, leaving 12 bases between. The CDR3 covers 12 residues. Germline CDR1 SGHAT, CDR2 FQNNGV. The DNA for the CDR3 is TGTGCCAGCAGCGCCCGGAAATGGGGCTACACCTTC. Translated, it gives CASSARKWGYTF.

The rearrangement uses TRBV10-2 and TRBJ2-7; 9 bases line up with TRBD2. This CDR3 has 14 residues. The J segment lost 5 bases and the V segment lost 6 bases, leaving 8 bases of the junction unmatched. Germline assignment: CDR1 WSHSY and CDR2 SAAADI. CDR3 bases: TGCGCCAGCAGGAGGAAGCGGGAGGTACACGAGCAGTACTTC. As protein: CASRRKREVHEQYF.

The CDR3 sequence is CASSQEVGWSADGYTF. The CDR3 nucleotides are TGCGCCAGCAGCCAAGAAGTAGGGTGGAGTGCCGATGGCTACACCTTC. The chain carries TRBV4-3 and TRBJ1-2; no firm D call. This CDR3 region has 16 residues. CDR1 and CDR2 (germline): LGHNA, YSLEER. Trimming took 0 bases from V and 6 from J, leaving 17 bases between them.

This chain joins TRBV5-4 and TRBJ1-1, with a tentative D call TRBD1 (5 bases). V was pared by 0 bases and J by 2 bases, with 17 bases between. Germline CDR1 reads SGHNT; CDR2 reads YYREEE (reference sequence). CDR3 length equals 17 residues. The CDR3: CASSLAGGGPKNTEAFF. CDR3 sequence (DNA): TGTGCCAGCAGCTTGGCGGGGGGTGGCCCAAAAAACACTGAAGCTTTCTTT.

This sequence joins TRBV5-5 and TRBJ2-2, with D possibly matching TRBD2 (5 bases). V lost 6 bases, J lost 7 bases, and 16 bases lay in between. The germline gives CDR1 SGHKS, CDR2 YYEKEE (reference sequence). The CDR3 is 14 residues long. The CDR3 loop reads CASTMGPRDGELFF. As DNA, the CDR3 is TGTGCCAGCACTATGGGCCCCCGGGACGGGGAGCTGTTTTTT.

This clone was counted once. This CDR3 is CASSPGLAGGQETQYF. As DNA, the CDR3 is TGCGCCAGCAGCCCCGGACTAGCGGGGGGGCAGGAGACCCAGTACTTC. V gene TRBV4-3 combines with J gene TRBJ2-5; the match to TRBD2 covers 15 bases. The CDR3 covers 16 residues. The junction had 5 bases not matched to a gene; V was cut back by 4 bases and J by 5 bases. The V gene's germline CDR1 is LGHNA and CDR2 YSLEER.

The chain uses TRBV2 and TRBJ1-4; 8 bases map to TRBD1. Per the germline V gene, CDR1 is SNHLY and CDR2 is FYNNEI. The CDR3 covers 14 residues. With V trimmed by 5 bases and J by 3 bases, 2 bases remained unmatched. The CDR3 is CASSRTGPNEKLFF. The DNA for the CDR3 is TGTGCCAGCAGTAGGACAGGGCCTAATGAAAAACTGTTTTTT.

J is TRBJ2-2 and V is TRBV7-8; D remains unclear. Trimming removed 3 bases at V and 4 bases at J, with 3 bases between. Per the germline V gene, CDR1 is SGHVS and CDR2 is FQNEAQ. The CDR3 runs 12 residues. The CDR3 nucleotides read TGTGCCAGCAGCTTGAGCACCGGGGAGCTGTTTTTT. Translating it yields CASSLSTGELFF.

Here the CDR3 reads CASSFPGTQYGYTF. The CDR3 DNA reads as TGTGCCAGCAGTTTCCCCGGGACGCAATATGGCTACACCTTC. The chain has TRBV7-9 and TRBJ1-2; TRBD1 might be the D (5 bases). With 6 bases removed from V and 5 bases from J, the gap between germline ends came to 16 bases. The germline V gene has CDR1 SEHNR and CDR2 FQNEAQ (reference sequence). The CDR3 sequence is 14 residues long.

The chain's CDR3 is CASSLTGWISEQYF. CDR3 nucleotide sequence: TGTGCCAGTAGTCTGACAGGGTGGATCAGTGAGCAGTACTTC. The V and J genes are TRBV19 and TRBJ2-7; 7 nucleotides agree with TRBD1. Trimming took 5 bases from V and 7 from J; bases not matched to a gene: 11. The germline CDR1 and CDR2 sequences are LNHDA and SQIVND (reference sequence). The CDR3 runs 14 residues. Supplemented by reference TRBV19 and TRBJ2-7, the full variable domain reads DGGITQSPKYLFRKEGQNVTLSCEQNLNHDAMYWYRQDPGQGLRLIYYSQIVNDFQKGDIAEGYSVSREKKESFPLTVTSAQKNPTAFYLCASSLTGWISEQYFGPGTRLTVT.

The CDR3 reads CASSPDGVPLHF. CDR3 DNA sequence: TGTGCCAGCTCACCGGATGGGGTGCCCCTCCACTTT. The V and J genes are TRBV18 and TRBJ1-6; D ambiguous. The V end was cut by 3 bases, the J end by 13 bases, with 10 bases between. The CDR3 extends over 12 amino acids. The germline gives CDR1 KGHSH, CDR2 LQKENI.

The gene calls are TRBV19 and TRBJ1-5, with D hard to call. Germline V gene data show CDR1 as LNHDA and CDR2 as SQIVND (reference sequence). The CDR3 totals 14 residues. The V and J ends lost 1 base and 7 bases respectively, with 11 bases between them. Here the CDR3 DNA reads TGTGCCAGTAGTATAGTCGGGGAGAGGCAGCCCCAGCATTTT. This translates into CASSIVGERQPQHF.

The V and J genes are TRBV2 and TRBJ2-4; 11 nucleotides line up with TRBD2. Unmatched junction bases numbered 5, after V lost 2 bases and J lost 8 bases. Germline V gene lookup returns CDR1 SNHLY and CDR2 FYNNEI. The CDR3 extends over 15 amino acids. CDR3 in amino acids: CASSESLAGGHIQYF. CDR3 in DNA: TGTGCCAGCAGTGAATCCTTAGCGGGAGGGCACATTCAGTACTTC.

The genes are TRBV7-8 and TRBJ1-6; D unresolved. The CDR3 totals 14 residues. V lost 3 bases, J lost 8 bases, and 11 bases lay in between. The germline V gene encodes CDR1 SGHVS and CDR2 FQNEAQ. CDR3 region: CASSLGLTDSPLHF. As DNA, the CDR3 is TGTGCCAGCAGCTTGGGCCTCACAGATTCACCCCTCCACTTT.

The CDR3 DNA sequence: TGTGCCAGCAGCGCTGGGACAGCTACCGGCTACACCTTC. It specifies CASSAGTATGYTF. The chain uses TRBV9 and TRBJ1-2; the match to TRBD1 covers 7 bases. The CDR3 is made up of 13 amino acids. CDR1 is SGDLS and CDR2 is YYNGEE in the germline V gene. V shed 3 bases and J 8 bases; nucleotides not matched to a gene: 7.